This T cell receptor (beta chain) was captured by sequencing in a study of blood T cell repertoires in COVID-19. Sequenced by immunoSEQ multiplex PCR; TCRdb stores in-frame clones only, minus some. The data contain 45,000 to 50,000 clones, 85% to 90% of them seen just once; the ten biggest clones take up 2.6%. The germline V gene has CDR1 WNHNN and CDR2 SYGVQD (reference sequence). Trimming took 4 bases from V and 5 from J, leaving 11 bases between them. This CDR3 is 13 amino acids long. V is TRBV10-1 and J is TRBJ1-1; D perhaps matches TRBD1 (6 bases). Sequencing was performed on peripheral blood. The receptor comes from a woman over 75 with COVID-19, enrolled during active disease. Written as DNA, the CDR3 is TGCGCCAGCAGTGTCAACAGGGTTACTGAAGCTTTCTTT. Translating gives CASSVNRVTEAFF.